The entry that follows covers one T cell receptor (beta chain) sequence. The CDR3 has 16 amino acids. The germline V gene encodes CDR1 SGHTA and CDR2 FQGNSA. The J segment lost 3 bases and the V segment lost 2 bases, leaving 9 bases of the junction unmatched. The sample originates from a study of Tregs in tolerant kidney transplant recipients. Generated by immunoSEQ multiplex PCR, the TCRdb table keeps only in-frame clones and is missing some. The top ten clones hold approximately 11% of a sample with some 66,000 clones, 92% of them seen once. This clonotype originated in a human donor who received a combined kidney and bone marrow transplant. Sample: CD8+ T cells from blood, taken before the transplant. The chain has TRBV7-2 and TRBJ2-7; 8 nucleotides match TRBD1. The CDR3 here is CASSLNHRGFVYEQYF. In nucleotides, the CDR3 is TGTGCCAGCAGCTTAAATCACAGGGGGTTTGTCTACGAGCAGTACTTC.